This record looks at one T cell receptor (beta chain) sequence and its context. The target antigen is unknown. Sequencing targeted expressed TCRB transcripts, as all isolated RNA had been reverse transcribed. TCRdb's copy holds only in-frame clones and misses some; the assay was immunoSEQ multiplex PCR. This sample yields more than 250,000 clones, of which 13% to 15% are seen a single time; about 0.015% belongs to the top ten. Every donor provided one heparinised blood draw, which averaged about 116 mL. The authors sorted CD4+ naive, central memory, regulatory and stem cell-like memory cells via CD45RO/CCR7/CD25/CD127/CD95/CD27. The sample originates from a study of beta chain features in type 1 diabetes. Study-wide results and limits: Type 1 diabetes patients had moderately but significantly shorter TCRB CDR3s in all four CD4+ subsets.

The length of the CDR3 is 16 residues. Trimming pared 1 base from V and 0 bases from J, leaving 11 bases between. The germline V gene has CDR1 SGHDT and CDR2 YYEEEE. Sequencing used naive CD4+ T cells from blood. The chain couples TRBV5-6 to TRBJ1-5; D ambiguous. The source of this sequence is a man aged 25-40 years with type 1 diabetes. The CDR3 region is CASSLMSTYSNQPQHF. The CDR3 nucleotides are TGTGCCAGCAGCTTGATGAGTACTTATAGCAATCAGCCCCAGCATTTT.